These 21 T cell receptor beta chains came from one sample sequenced in a study of cytomegalovirus exposure and HLA in healthy donors. Some clones are missing from TCRdb's copy, which holds only in-frame ones; the method was immunoSEQ multiplex PCR. The sample has fewer than 120,000 clones; around 90% are singletons. The specimen sequenced was PBMCs. The receptors here all came from a woman aged 18-35 years in good health and CMV-seronegative.

This clone occurred a few times. The chain has TRBV20-1 and TRBJ1-1; 7 nucleotides agree with TRBD1. Trimming removed 7 bases from V and 9 bases from J; junction bases left unmatched: 8. CDR1 and CDR2 from the germline V gene are DFQATT and SNEGSKA (reference sequence). This CDR3 has 11 amino acids. CDR3 coding DNA: TGCAGTGGTGGGAACAGGGGTAAAGCTTTCTTT. Translated, it gives CSGGNRGKAFF.

The chain recombines TRBV4-3 with TRBJ2-3; 8 positions match TRBD2. The length of the CDR3 is 15 residues. V was clipped by 4 bases and J by 2 bases; unmatched bases: 5. From germline, CDR1 is LGHNA and CDR2 YSLEER. The CDR3 reads CASSRSGRATDTQYF. The CDR3 DNA follows: TGCGCCAGCAGCCGGAGCGGGAGAGCCACAGATACGCAGTATTTT.

This clone occurred once. The chain employs TRBV10-2 and TRBJ1-2; possible D gene TRBD1, 6 bases. Germline CDR1 WSHSY, CDR2 SAAADI. CDR3 length equals 13 residues. The germline V and J ends were trimmed by 8 bases and 3 bases, with 13 bases remaining between them. The CDR3 is CASARTDDYGYTF. The CDR3 bases are TGCGCCAGCGCCAGGACAGATGACTATGGCTACACCTTC.

V is TRBV9 and J is TRBJ1-6; the match to TRBD1 covers 11 bases. CDR1 and CDR2 (germline): SGDLS, YYNGEE. With V trimmed by 4 bases and J by 9 bases, 3 bases remained unmatched. CDR3 size: 14 residues. The CDR3 protein is CASSPGTGGSPLHF. CDR3 bases: TGTGCCAGCAGCCCCGGGACAGGGGGTTCACCCCTCCACTTT.

This chain joins TRBV4-1 and TRBJ1-2; a weak D match, TRBD1 (6 bases). CDR1 and CDR2 (germline): MGHRA, YSYEKL. This CDR3 has 14 amino acids. The ends were cut back, 0 bases at V and 8 bases at J, with 13 bases in the middle. DNA for the CDR3: TGCGCCAGCAGCCAAGAGGGGGGGGCGGTCGGCTACACCTTC. It specifies CASSQEGGAVGYTF.

This chain joins TRBV9 and TRBJ1-4; D not resolved. Germline V gene lookup returns CDR1 SGDLS and CDR2 YYNGEE. V was trimmed by 0 bases and J by 4 bases, leaving 7 bases between them. The CDR3 is 14 amino acids. The CDR3 DNA is TGTGCCAGCAGCGTAGGTCAGGATAATGAAAAACTGTTTTTT. Translated: CASSVGQDNEKLFF.

The chain uses TRBV25-1 and TRBJ1-6; D not resolved. Germline V lookup: CDR1 MGHDK, CDR2 SYGVNS. CDR3 size: 15 residues. V lost 2 bases and J lost 8, with 13 bases in between. The CDR3 sequence is CASSELGLGYSPLHF. The CDR3 coding sequence is TGTGCCAGCAGTGAACTAGGCCTTGGTTATTCACCCCTCCACTTT.

The chain is built from TRBV6-5 and TRBJ1-1, with 9 bases aligning to TRBD1. CDR1 is MNHEY, CDR2 SVGAGI, per germline. This CDR3 comprises 14 residues. V trimming: 5 bases; J trimming: 4 bases; junction bases outside the gene matches: 5. The CDR3 loop reads CASSPGQGITEAFF. The CDR3 DNA sequence: TGTGCCAGCAGTCCCGGACAGGGGATCACTGAAGCTTTCTTT.

The V gene is TRBV19, the J gene TRBJ2-7; no reliable D call. Trimming stripped 4 bases from V and 0 bases from J, with 10 bases between. Germline-derived CDR1 and CDR2 are LNHDA and SQIVND (reference sequence). The CDR3 has 14 amino acids. For the CDR3, the DNA is TGTGCCAGTAGTACCACAGCTAACTCCTACGAGCAGTACTTC. Its translation is CASSTTANSYEQYF.

V usage is TRBV15 and J usage is TRBJ1-4; D gene uncertain. CDR1 is LNHNV, CDR2 YYDKDF, per germline (reference sequence). The CDR3 extends over 13 amino acids. The V end lost 0 bases, the J end lost 8 bases, and 7 bases lay between the germline ends. CDR3 coding DNA: TGTGCCACCAGCAGAGATACAGTAGAAAAACTGTTTTTT. It encodes CATSRDTVEKLFF.

This chain joins TRBV6-6 and TRBJ1-1; TRBD1 is a possible D gene (5 bases). Trimming shortened V by 8 bases and J by 4 bases, and 14 bases separated the two germline ends. CDR3 length: 13 amino acids. The germline V gene has CDR1 MNHNY and CDR2 SVGAGI (reference sequence). The CDR3 nucleotides are TGTGCCAGCGGCAGAACCGGGGGCACTGAAGCTTTCTTT. Translating gives CASGRTGGTEAFF.

The chain couples TRBV7-2 to TRBJ2-7, with 10 bases identical to TRBD2. V shed 3 bases, J shed 4 bases, and the junction held 9 bases outside the gene matches. The CDR3 consists of 16 residues. Germline V gene data show CDR1 as SGHTA and CDR2 as FQGNSA. The CDR3 sequence is CASSLGLSGRRYEQYF. For the CDR3, the DNA is TGTGCCAGCAGCTTGGGCCTTAGCGGGAGGAGGTACGAGCAGTACTTC.

This clone was recorded once. V is TRBV28 and J is TRBJ2-1; the D gene is possibly TRBD1 (5 bases). From germline, CDR1 is MDHEN and CDR2 SYDVKM. The CDR3 is made up of 14 amino acids. Trimming removed 6 bases at V and 1 base at J, with 10 bases between. The CDR3 region is CASRTQGSYNEQFF. CDR3 in DNA: TGTGCCAGCAGAACCCAGGGTTCCTACAATGAGCAGTTCTTC.

V usage is TRBV7-9 and J usage is TRBJ2-7, with 10 bases fitting TRBD2. Germline lookup yields CDR1 SEHNR and CDR2 FQNEAQ (reference sequence). J gave up 0 bases and V 5 bases, and 10 bases lay outside the gene matches. The CDR3 is 17 residues long. This chain's CDR3 is CASSPPLAGESSYEQYF. The CDR3 DNA reads as TGTGCCAGCAGCCCCCCCCTAGCGGGGGAGAGCTCCTACGAGCAGTACTTC.

The chain combines TRBV5-1 with TRBJ2-1; 7 positions match TRBD1. Germline CDR1 and CDR2: SGHRS and YFSETQ. The ends lost 4 bases at V and 2 bases at J; junction bases unmatched: 6. There are 15 residues in the CDR3. CDR3 sequence: CASSMTGLTYNEQFF. In DNA form, the CDR3 reads TGCGCCAGCAGCATGACAGGGTTGACCTACAATGAGCAGTTCTTC.

This chain uses TRBV4-3 with TRBJ2-2; perhaps TRBD1 as D (6 bases). CDR3 length equals 15 residues. Per germline, CDR1 LGHNA and CDR2 YSLEER. Trimming pared 4 bases from V and 0 bases from J, leaving 9 bases between. CDR3 in DNA: TGCGCCAGCAGCCGTGGGACAACGAACACCGGGGAGCTGTTTTTT. This encodes CASSRGTTNTGELFF.

This chain's CDR3 is CASSLTSGNTDTQYF. For the CDR3, the DNA is TGTGCCAGCAGCTTGACTAGCGGGAACACAGATACGCAGTATTTT. The chain links TRBV7-9 to TRBJ2-3; 11 bases agree with TRBD2. Germline V gene lookup returns CDR1 SEHNR and CDR2 FQNEAQ (reference sequence). V gave up 3 bases and J gave up 2 bases; unmatched junction bases: 1. CDR3 length: 15 amino acids.

The chain carries TRBV28 and TRBJ2-4; D may be TRBD2 (7 bases). From germline, CDR1 is MDHEN and CDR2 SYDVKM. V was clipped by 8 bases and J by 7 bases, with 24 bases between them. This CDR3 has 16 amino acids. CDR3 DNA sequence: TGTGCCAGCCTTGGGATGGGGGGGGCGACGTCCAACATTCAGTACTTC. This sequence encodes CASLGMGGATSNIQYF.

CDR3 sequence (DNA): TGTGCCAGTAGTATGACAGGGATTGGCAATCAGCCCCAGCATTTT. It encodes CASSMTGIGNQPQHF. The J gene is TRBJ1-5, the V gene TRBV19; 7 nucleotides match TRBD1. The germline V gene encodes CDR1 LNHDA and CDR2 SQIVND (reference sequence). V lost 3 bases to trimming and J lost 2 bases; unmatched junction nucleotides: 4. This CDR3 is 15 amino acids long.

The V gene is TRBV5-1, the J gene TRBJ1-1; 10 bases are shared with TRBD1. J was trimmed by 3 bases and V by 7 bases; bases with no gene match: 6. Germline assignment: CDR1 SGHRS and CDR2 YFSETQ. The CDR3 has 14 amino acids. CDR3 residues: CASLLGTGDTEAFF. DNA of the CDR3: TGCGCCAGCCTCTTGGGGACAGGGGACACTGAAGCTTTCTTT.

This clone appeared once. The CDR3 loop reads CASSSSGTVTYEQYF. CDR3 DNA sequence: TGTGCCAGCAGTTCCTCCGGGACAGTAACCTACGAGCAGTACTTC. V usage is TRBV6-5 and J usage is TRBJ2-7; 7 bases are a match to TRBD1. The CDR3 runs 15 residues. The germline V gene has CDR1 MNHEY and CDR2 SVGAGI. Trimming cost V 4 bases and J 2 bases; bases outside gene matches: 8.